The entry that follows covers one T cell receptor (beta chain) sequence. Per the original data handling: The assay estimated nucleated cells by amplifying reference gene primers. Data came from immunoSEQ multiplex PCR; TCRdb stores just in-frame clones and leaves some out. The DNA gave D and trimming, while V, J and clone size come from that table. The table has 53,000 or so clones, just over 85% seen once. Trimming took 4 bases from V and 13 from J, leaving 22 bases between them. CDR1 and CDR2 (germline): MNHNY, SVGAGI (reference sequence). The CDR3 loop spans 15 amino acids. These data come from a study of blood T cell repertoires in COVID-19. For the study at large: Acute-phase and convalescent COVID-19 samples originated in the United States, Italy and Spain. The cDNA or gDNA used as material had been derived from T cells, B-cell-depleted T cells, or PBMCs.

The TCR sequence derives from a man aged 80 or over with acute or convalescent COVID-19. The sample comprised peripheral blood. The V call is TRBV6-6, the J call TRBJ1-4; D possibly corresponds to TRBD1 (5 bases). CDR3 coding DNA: TGTGCCAGCAGTTTTACGGGGGGAGAGACAGCGGTACTGTTTTTT. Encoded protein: CASSFTGGETAVLFF.